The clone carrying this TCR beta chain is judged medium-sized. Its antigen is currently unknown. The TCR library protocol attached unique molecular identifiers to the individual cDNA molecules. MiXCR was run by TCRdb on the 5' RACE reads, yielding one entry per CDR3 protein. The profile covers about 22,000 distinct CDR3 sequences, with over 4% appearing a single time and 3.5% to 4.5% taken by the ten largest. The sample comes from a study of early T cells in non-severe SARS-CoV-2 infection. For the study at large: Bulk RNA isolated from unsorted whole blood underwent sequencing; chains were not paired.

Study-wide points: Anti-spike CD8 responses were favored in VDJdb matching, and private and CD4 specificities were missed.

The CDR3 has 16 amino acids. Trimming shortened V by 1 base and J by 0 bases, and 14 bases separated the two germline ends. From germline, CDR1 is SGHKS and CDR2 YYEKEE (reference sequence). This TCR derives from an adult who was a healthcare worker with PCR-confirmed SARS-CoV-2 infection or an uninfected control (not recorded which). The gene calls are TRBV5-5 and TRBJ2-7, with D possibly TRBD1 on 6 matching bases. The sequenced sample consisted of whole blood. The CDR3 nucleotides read TGTGCCAGCAGCTTGTATCGAGACAGGAGCTCCTACGAGCAGTACTTC. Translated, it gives CASSLYRDRSSYEQYF.